A single sample is the source of the 27 T cell receptor beta chains below, sequenced in a study of OX40 agonist ivuxolimab in advanced cancers. Clones were sequenced by immunoSEQ multiplex PCR, and TCRdb holds only the in-frame ones, with some missing. The sample records under 25,000 clones, 83% being singletons. Sequencing was performed on CD4+ or CD8+ T cells sorted from blood, taken in a trial of the OX40 agonist ivuxolimab. These receptors were taken from an adult with an advanced solid tumor such as melanoma, head and neck, liver or kidney cancer.

In this sample, this clone turned up once. The rearrangement uses TRBV6-5 and TRBJ2-1, with D uncertain. Germline V gives CDR1 MNHEY, CDR2 SVGAGI. CDR3 length: 12 amino acids. Trimming pared 0 bases from V and 8 bases from J, leaving 5 bases between. This chain's CDR3 is CASSYSKDEQFF. The CDR3 DNA follows: TGTGCCAGCAGTTACTCGAAGGATGAGCAGTTCTTC.

The chain is built from TRBV4-1 and TRBJ2-5; D not resolved. The CDR3 contains 15 residues. The V gene lost 0 bases and the J gene lost 7 bases, with 15 bases spanning the gap. From germline, CDR1 is MGHRA and CDR2 YSYEKL. The CDR3 spells CASSQEVWSGATQYF. In DNA, the CDR3 is TGCGCCAGCAGCCAAGAAGTTTGGTCTGGAGCGACCCAGTACTTC.

The V call is TRBV6-9, the J call TRBJ2-2; D remains ambiguous. Looked up from germline, CDR1 is MNHGY and CDR2 is SVAAGI. Deletions cut 3 bases from V and 7 bases from J, with 6 bases between. The CDR3 has 12 amino acids. The CDR3 is CASSYSGGELFF. The CDR3 DNA sequence: TGTGCCAGCAGTTACTCTGGCGGGGAGCTGTTTTTT.

The rearrangement uses TRBV6-9 and TRBJ2-5, with D possibly TRBD1 on 5 matching bases. CDR3 size: 14 residues. CDR1 MNHGY and CDR2 SVAAGI come from the germline V gene. Trimming left V 3 bases short and J 2 bases short, with 10 bases between. CDR3 protein: CASSYQPGQETQYF. The CDR3 DNA sequence: TGTGCCAGCAGTTACCAGCCAGGGCAAGAGACCCAGTACTTC.

The chain carries TRBV29-1 and TRBJ2-3; D is unclear. The CDR3 runs 14 residues. The V gene's germline CDR1 is SQVTM and CDR2 ANQGSEA. The ends were cut back, 4 bases at V and 2 bases at J, with 13 bases in the middle. Here the CDR3 reads CSVVGKPYTDTQYF. CDR3 DNA: TGCAGCGTTGTCGGTAAACCCTACACAGATACGCAGTATTTT.

V and J are TRBV14 and TRBJ1-1; 10 nucleotides agree with TRBD1. The germline CDR1 and CDR2 sequences are SGHDN and FVKESK. The trim removed 4 bases at V and 6 bases at J, leaving 8 bases unmatched. This CDR3 comprises 15 residues. DNA for the CDR3: TGTGCCAGCAGCCTTACCGGGACAGGGGTTCCTGAAGCTTTCTTT. Translated: CASSLTGTGVPEAFF.

This clone has only a few counts. The rearrangement joins TRBV6-6 to TRBJ2-7; weak D call: TRBD1 (5 bases). V lost 5 bases and J 0 bases, leaving 8 bases between the germline ends. Germline values: CDR1 MNHNY, CDR2 SVGAGI (reference sequence). The CDR3 sequence is 13 residues long. The CDR3 sequence: CASSATASYEQYF. The CDR3 DNA follows: TGTGCCAGCAGTGCGACAGCCTCCTACGAGCAGTACTTC.

Note on this clone: The junction does not match germline at one end; this may be a read error. This chain links TRBV10-3 with TRBJ1-6; D is undetermined. The CDR3 spans 13 residues. Germline CDR1 is ENHRY and CDR2 is SYGVKD. The CDR3 region has the DNA TGTGCCATCAATGAGTCTAGCAATTCACCCCTCCACTTT. Translating it yields CAINESSNSPLHF.

This clone occurred a few times. The chain combines TRBV5-4 with TRBJ1-2; 8 positions match TRBD1. Germline V lookup: CDR1 SGHNT, CDR2 YYREEE (reference sequence). V was pared by 0 bases and J by 7 bases, with 2 bases of the junction left unmatched. The CDR3 has 13 amino acids. In DNA, the CDR3 is TGTGCCAGCAGCTTGGAGGACAGGGCTGGCTACACCTTC. The encoded protein is CASSLEDRAGYTF.

The chain is built from TRBV27 and TRBJ2-1; D is uncertain. Looked up from germline, CDR1 is MNHEY and CDR2 is SMNVEV (reference sequence). V lost 7 bases and J lost 0, with 13 bases in between. The CDR3 sequence is 15 residues long. The CDR3 sequence is CASTETLSSYNEQFF. CDR3 nucleotides: TGTGCCAGCACCGAGACTCTTAGCTCCTACAATGAGCAGTTCTTC.

CDR3 sequence (DNA): TGTGCCAGCAGTGACAGGACAGACGGGGGATATGGCTACACCTTC. It is translated as CASSDRTDGGYGYTF. The chain is built from TRBV6-4 and TRBJ1-2; TRBD1 might be the D (6 bases). This CDR3 has 15 residues. Germline CDR1 is MRHNA and CDR2 is SNTAGT. Trimming removed 2 bases from V and 5 bases from J, with 15 bases in between.

The chain is built from TRBV10-3 and TRBJ2-3; 9 nucleotides align to TRBD2. The V gene end was trimmed by 2 bases and the J gene end by 2 bases; junction bases not matched to a gene: 5. The CDR3 has 16 amino acids. Germline lookup yields CDR1 ENHRY and CDR2 SYGVKD. CDR3 sequence (DNA): TGTGCCATCAGTGAGGGCGGCGGGAGGGTCACAGATACGCAGTATTTT. Translated, it gives CAISEGGGRVTDTQYF.

The chain carries TRBV27 and TRBJ2-1; possibly TRBD1 or TRBD2 for D (6 bases each). CDR1 and CDR2 from the germline V gene are MNHEY and SMNVEV (reference sequence). The CDR3 has 12 residues. Between the trimmed V and J ends, which lost 3 bases and 8 bases, there was a span of 8 bases. DNA for the CDR3: TGTGCCAGCAGTTTCGGGGGCGATGAGCAGTTCTTC. Encoded protein: CASSFGGDEQFF.

The chain joins TRBV21-1 to TRBJ1-1; the D call TRBD1 from the table was never checked on the DNA. TRBV21-1 is described as a pseudogene. This CDR3 is built from 18 residues. CDR3 sequence reads: CASSKAPGSAGGPTEAFF. The CDR3 region has the DNA TGTGCCAGCAGCAAAGCGCCGGGTTCAGCAGGGGGCCCCACTGAAGCTTTCTTT.

The chain has TRBV2 and TRBJ2-1, with D uncertain. V lost 10 bases and J 0 bases, leaving 13 bases between the germline ends. This CDR3 spans 14 amino acids. The germline gives CDR1 SNHLY, CDR2 FYNNEI. The CDR3 nucleotides are TGTGCCATTCCGGACGTGAGCTCCTACAATGAGCAGTTCTTC. Translation: CAIPDVSSYNEQFF.

V gene TRBV19 combines with J gene TRBJ1-1; 7 positions match TRBD1. V lost 5 bases, J lost 5 bases, and 8 bases stayed unmatched. The germline gives CDR1 LNHDA, CDR2 SQIVND (reference sequence). The CDR3 extends over 14 amino acids. This CDR3 reads CASSPDRVRTEAFF. In nucleotides, the CDR3 is TGTGCCAGTAGTCCTGACAGGGTAAGGACTGAAGCTTTCTTT.

V usage is TRBV16 and J usage is TRBJ2-7; 7 positions match TRBD2. The CDR3 covers 18 residues. J was trimmed by 2 bases and V by 3 bases; bases with no gene match: 16. From germline, CDR1 is KGHSY and CDR2 FQNENV. CDR3 in DNA: TGTGCCAGCAGCCAGCCGGGAGGTAGCGGGCCAAGGACCTACGAGCAGTACTTC. This codes for CASSQPGGSGPRTYEQYF.

V and J are TRBV4-3 and TRBJ2-3, with 8 bases lining up with TRBD2. Germline V CDR1 and CDR2: LGHNA, YSLEER. The CDR3 extends over 16 amino acids. With V trimmed by 3 bases and J by 2 bases, 7 bases remained unmatched. CDR3 DNA sequence: TGCGCCAGCAGCCAGGAAGCGGGAGCCCCCACAGATACGCAGTATTTT. Translation gives CASSQEAGAPTDTQYF.

The V gene is TRBV5-5, the J gene TRBJ2-7; D not certain. Per the germline V gene, CDR1 is SGHKS and CDR2 is YYEKEE (reference sequence). CDR3 length: 15 amino acids. Trimming pared 4 bases from V and 4 bases from J, leaving 18 bases between. CDR3: CASSPNKSPSYEQYF. The CDR3 DNA follows: TGTGCCAGCAGCCCTAACAAATCCCCCTCATACGAGCAGTACTTC.

The V and J genes are TRBV27 and TRBJ2-3; possible D gene TRBD1, 6 bases. The CDR3 runs 14 residues. In germline, CDR1 is MNHEY, CDR2 SMNVEV (reference sequence). V shed 3 bases and J shed 3 bases, with 10 bases lying between them. This CDR3 reads CASSLTQGTDTQYF. The CDR3 DNA reads as TGTGCCAGCAGTTTGACACAGGGTACAGATACGCAGTATTTT.

V and J are TRBV5-6 and TRBJ2-7; TRBD2 is a possible D gene (6 bases). Germline V gene data show CDR1 as SGHDT and CDR2 as YYEEEE. CDR3 size: 14 residues. V was shortened by 0 bases and J by 3 bases, with 10 bases between the two germline ends. The CDR3 DNA reads as TGTGCCAGCAGCTTGGGAGGGGAGGACTACGAGCAGTACTTC. Encoded protein: CASSLGGEDYEQYF. The variable domain in full, with the rest retrieved from reference TRBV5-6 and TRBJ2-7, is DAGVTQSPTHLIKTRGQQVTLRCSPKSGHDTVSWYQQALGQGPQFIFQYYEEEERQRGNFPDRFSGHQFPNYSSELNVNALLLGDSALYLCASSLGGEDYEQYFGPGTRLTVT.

The rearrangement joins TRBV27 to TRBJ2-1, with 7 bases matching TRBD2. This CDR3 is 13 amino acids long. Trimming removed 5 bases from V and 6 bases from J; junction bases left unmatched: 4. Germline V lookup: CDR1 MNHEY, CDR2 SMNVEV (reference sequence). In DNA form, the CDR3 reads TGTGCCAGCAGTCCCGGCGGGGGCAATGAGCAGTTCTTC. It translates to CASSPGGGNEQFF.

In this sample, this clone is medium-sized. The chain's CDR3 is CANGTGTGVEQYF. The CDR3 region has the DNA TGTGCCAACGGAACCGGGACAGGGGTCGAGCAGTACTTC. The V call is TRBV21-1, the J call TRBJ2-7; TRBD1 is the table's D call and was not checked against the DNA. TRBV21-1 is an annotated pseudogene. The CDR3 loop spans 13 amino acids.

The V and J genes are TRBV7-9 and TRBJ2-7; no clear D gene. V was pared by 1 base and J by 3 bases, with 4 bases between. In germline, CDR1 is SEHNR, CDR2 FQNEAQ (reference sequence). The CDR3 loop spans 12 amino acids. The CDR3 is CASSLGFYEQYF. CDR3 coding DNA: TGTGCCAGCAGCTTAGGGTTCTACGAGCAGTACTTC.

The chain combines TRBV6-1 with TRBJ1-2; the match to TRBD1 covers 7 bases. V trimming: 3 bases; J trimming: 5 bases; junction bases outside the gene matches: 6. Germline V gives CDR1 MNHNS, CDR2 SASEGT. This CDR3 is built from 14 residues. CDR3 region: CASSEQGGSYGYTF. In DNA form, the CDR3 reads TGTGCCAGCAGTGAGCAGGGGGGCTCATATGGCTACACCTTC.

The V call is TRBV11-2, the J call TRBJ2-6; the D is unclear. V was clipped by 2 bases and J by 0 bases, with 5 bases between them. The germline CDR1 and CDR2 sequences are SGHAT and FQNNGV. The CDR3 extends over 15 amino acids. The CDR3 is CASSLIYSGANVLTF. In DNA form, the CDR3 reads TGTGCCAGCAGCTTAATCTACTCTGGGGCCAACGTCCTGACTTTC.

In this sample, this clone is medium-sized. The genes are TRBV1 and TRBJ2-7. TRBV1 is labeled a pseudogene. CDR3 length: 12 amino acids. CDR3 nucleotides: TGCACCAGCAGCCAAGACTCCTACGAGCAGTACTTC. Its translation: CTSSQDSYEQYF.